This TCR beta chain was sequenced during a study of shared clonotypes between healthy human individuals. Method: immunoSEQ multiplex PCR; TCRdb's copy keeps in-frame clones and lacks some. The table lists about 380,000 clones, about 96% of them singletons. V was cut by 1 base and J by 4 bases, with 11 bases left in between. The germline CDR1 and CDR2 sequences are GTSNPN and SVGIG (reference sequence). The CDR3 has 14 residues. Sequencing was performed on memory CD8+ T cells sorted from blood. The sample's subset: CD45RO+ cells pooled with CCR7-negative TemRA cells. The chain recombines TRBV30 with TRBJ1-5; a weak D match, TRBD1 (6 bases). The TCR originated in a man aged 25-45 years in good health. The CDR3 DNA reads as TGTGCCTGGAGTGGGGTGGACAGAAATCAGCCCCAGCATTTT. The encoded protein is CAWSGVDRNQPQHF.